The next 29 T cell receptor beta chains were all read from a single sample in a study of beta chain features in type 1 diabetes. Reverse transcription of all isolated RNA meant that expressed TCRB transcripts were sequenced. The repertoire was sequenced with immunoSEQ multiplex PCR; TCRdb's copy has only in-frame clones and lacks some. The table shows fewer than 30,000 clones, with roughly 69% occurring only once. What was sequenced was Tregs from blood. The receptor source for this set is a woman aged 40 to 49 in good health.

The rearrangement links TRBV5-1 to TRBJ2-1; the match to TRBD1 covers 9 bases. Germline CDR1 SGHRS, CDR2 YFSETQ. This CDR3 has 16 amino acids. The V and J ends lost 2 bases and 5 bases, in that order; junction bases with no gene match: 8. This chain's CDR3 is CASSFVEWTGDNEQFF. CDR3 nucleotides: TGCGCCAGCAGCTTCGTGGAGTGGACAGGGGACAATGAGCAGTTCTTC. Supplemented by reference TRBV5-1 and TRBJ2-1, the full variable domain reads KAGVTQTPRYLIKTRGQQVTLSCSPISGHRSVSWYQQTPGQGLQFLFEYFSETQRNKGNFPGRFSGRQFSNSRSEMNVSTLELGDSALYLCASSFVEWTGDNEQFFGPGTRLTVL.

This chain connects TRBV27 to TRBJ2-3, with 8 bases matching TRBD2. CDR1 MNHEY and CDR2 SMNVEV come from the germline V gene (reference sequence). This CDR3 has 14 amino acids. V dropped 7 bases and J dropped 1; count of bases not matched to a gene: 4. The DNA for the CDR3 is TGTGCCAGCAACCGGGGGGGCCGCACAGATACGCAGTATTTT. This gives the protein CASNRGGRTDTQYF.

This clone was recorded a few times. The gene calls are TRBV18 and TRBJ2-5, with D hard to call. Between the trimmed V and J ends, which lost 4 bases and 4 bases, there was a span of 10 bases. Germline V gene lookup returns CDR1 KGHSH and CDR2 LQKENI. This CDR3 has 13 amino acids. The CDR3 protein is CASSRGNRETQYF. The CDR3 DNA reads as TGTGCCAGCTCACGTGGTAATAGAGAGACCCAGTACTTC.

This clone was seen a few times. V usage is TRBV7-2 and J usage is TRBJ2-1; tentative D call: TRBD2 (7 bases). Trimming stripped 1 base from V and 5 bases from J, with 12 bases between. The CDR3 extends over 15 amino acids. Germline V CDR1 and CDR2: SGHTA, FQGNSA. The CDR3 loop reads CASSLVAGAHNEQFF. Written as DNA, the CDR3 is TGTGCCAGCAGCTTAGTGGCGGGGGCGCACAATGAGCAGTTCTTC.

This rearrangement joins TRBV7-6 to TRBJ1-1, with TRBD1 identical over 7 bases. The V and J ends lost 5 bases and 5 bases, in that order; junction bases with no gene match: 8. The CDR3 length is 14 residues. Germline-derived CDR1 and CDR2 are SGHVS and FNYEAQ. The chain's CDR3 is CASSPRGPRTEAFF. In nucleotides, the CDR3 is TGTGCCAGCAGCCCGAGGGGGCCTCGTACTGAAGCTTTCTTT.

J is TRBJ1-2 and V is TRBV19, with unresolved D. Germline V lookup: CDR1 LNHDA, CDR2 SQIVND (reference sequence). Trimming removed 3 bases at V and 4 bases at J, with 12 bases between. The CDR3 has 14 residues. CDR3 region: CASSIRGFPYGYTF. CDR3 DNA: TGTGCCAGTAGTATCCGAGGGTTTCCCTATGGCTACACCTTC.

A few counts support this clone. The chain combines TRBV5-1 with TRBJ2-1; 12 bases align to TRBD1. The CDR3 contains 16 residues. Germline-derived CDR1 and CDR2 are SGHRS and YFSETQ. V trimming: 3 bases; J trimming: 3 bases; junction bases outside the gene matches: 4. CDR3 residues: CASSSGQGAIYNEQFF. In nucleotides, the CDR3 is TGCGCCAGCAGCTCGGGACAGGGGGCCATCTACAATGAGCAGTTCTTC.

This clone was found a few times. This chain connects TRBV11-2 to TRBJ1-2; D ambiguous. Germline CDR1 is SGHAT and CDR2 is FQNNGV. The CDR3 has 12 amino acids. V lost 0 bases, J lost 5 bases, and 4 bases lay in between. CDR3 loop: CASSLDTYGYTF. CDR3 DNA sequence: TGTGCCAGCAGCTTAGACACATATGGCTACACCTTC.

This chain joins TRBV27 and TRBJ2-5; 9 nucleotides align to TRBD2. This CDR3 region has 17 residues. V lost 6 bases and J lost 4; bases outside the gene matches: 15. Germline loops: CDR1 MNHEY, CDR2 SMNVEV (reference sequence). CDR3 DNA: TGTGCCAGCAGCTCAGTCACCCCGGGACTAGCTACAGAGACCCAGTACTTC. Its translation: CASSSVTPGLATETQYF.

V gene TRBV2 combines with J gene TRBJ2-2; a possible D gene is TRBD1 (5 bases). V lost 6 bases and J 7 bases, leaving 9 bases between the germline ends. This CDR3 has 12 amino acids. CDR1 SNHLY and CDR2 FYNNEI come from the germline V gene. The CDR3 reads CASRRRGGELFF. CDR3 nucleotide sequence: TGTGCCAGCAGAAGAAGGGGCGGGGAGCTGTTTTTT.

The V call is TRBV7-1, the J call TRBJ1-2, with D perhaps matching TRBD1 (5 bases). Being an ORF, TRBV7-1 has a function that is uncertain. The CDR3 consists of 15 residues. Trimming removed 4 bases at V and 4 bases at J, with 16 bases between. The CDR3 DNA is TGTGCCAGCAGCTTAGTTGGAGGGGAGAGCTATGGCTACACCTTC. Its protein is CASSLVGGESYGYTF.

V is TRBV5-1 and J is TRBJ2-3, with 8 bases aligning to TRBD1. The CDR3 length is 17 residues. The V segment lost 1 base and the J segment 1 base; nucleotides outside the gene matches: 8. The germline V gene encodes CDR1 SGHRS and CDR2 YFSETQ. The CDR3 DNA reads TGCGCCAGCAGCTTGAGGACAGGGATCCGACGCACAGATACGCAGTATTTT. It translates to CASSLRTGIRRTDTQYF.

Regarding this clone: A junction boundary mismatches the germline segment, possibly from a read error. The gene calls are TRBV7-6 and TRBJ1-2; a weak D match, TRBD1 (5 bases). The CDR3 runs to 13 residues. CDR1 is SGHVS and CDR2 is FNYEAQ in the germline V gene. CDR3 in amino acids: CASSLDGRLTVNF. The CDR3 DNA reads TGTGCCAGCAGCTTAGACGGGAGATTGACAGTGAACTTC.

CDR3 nucleotides: TGTGCCAGCAGCTATGGGACAAACCCTTCCTACGAGCAGTACTTC. Residues: CASSYGTNPSYEQYF. The V gene is TRBV13, the J gene TRBJ2-7, with a tentative D call TRBD1 (6 bases). V lost 4 bases and J lost 1, with 14 bases in between. This CDR3 spans 15 amino acids. The germline V gene encodes CDR1 PRHDT and CDR2 FYEKMQ (reference sequence).

The rearrangement links TRBV20-1 to TRBJ2-1; possibly TRBD2 for D (6 bases). The length of the CDR3 is 11 residues. V was clipped by 8 bases and J by 5 bases, with 10 bases between them. Germline values: CDR1 DFQATT, CDR2 SNEGSKA (reference sequence). CDR3 nucleotides: TGCAGTACGACTAGTAACAATGAGCAGTTCTTC. Translated: CSTTSNNEQFF.

This CDR3 reads CASSLRSGGASEQFF. CDR3 DNA sequence: TGCGCCAGCAGCTTGAGAAGCGGGGGGGCCAGCGAGCAGTTCTTC. The J gene is TRBJ2-1, the V gene TRBV5-1, with 10 bases identical to TRBD2. The V segment lost 1 base and the J segment 10 bases; nucleotides outside the gene matches: 8. Germline V gene lookup returns CDR1 SGHRS and CDR2 YFSETQ. This CDR3 has 15 amino acids.

The chain joins TRBV15 to TRBJ2-1; possible D gene TRBD2, 6 bases. With 1 base removed from V and 8 bases from J, the gap between germline ends came to 15 bases. CDR1 is LNHNV and CDR2 is YYDKDF in the germline V gene (reference sequence). The length of the CDR3 is 15 residues. The CDR3 is CATSRARGATDEQFF. Here the CDR3 DNA reads TGTGCCACCAGCAGAGCCCGCGGGGCAACGGATGAGCAGTTCTTC.

The CDR3 region is CASSTDRASNQPQHF. The DNA of the CDR3 is TGTGCCAGTAGCACCGACAGGGCCAGCAATCAGCCCCAGCATTTT. The chain has TRBV19 and TRBJ1-5, with 7 bases lining up with TRBD1. CDR1 and CDR2 (germline): LNHDA, SQIVND (reference sequence). V lost 6 bases and J lost 1; bases outside the gene matches: 6. The CDR3 loop spans 15 amino acids.

The chain carries TRBV9 and TRBJ2-5; TRBD2 matches 9 bases. The CDR3 consists of 17 residues. Looked up from germline, CDR1 is SGDLS and CDR2 is YYNGEE. V shed 2 bases and J 5 bases; nucleotides not matched to a gene: 13. The CDR3, as DNA: TGTGCCAGCAGCGTCCAGCGGGGGGCAGTTGTCGGTGAGACCCAGTACTTC. Protein product: CASSVQRGAVVGETQYF.

V usage is TRBV29-1 and J usage is TRBJ2-2; D is perhaps TRBD1 (6 bases). The CDR3 length is 14 residues. Germline-derived CDR1 and CDR2 are SQVTM and ANQGSEA. V was pared by 5 bases and J by 2 bases, with 12 bases between. CDR3 DNA sequence: TGCAGCGTTCGGTCGGGACACAACACCGGGGAGCTGTTTTTT. This gives the protein CSVRSGHNTGELFF.

This clone has only a few counts. The V gene is TRBV5-1, the J gene TRBJ1-4; D might be TRBD1 (6 bases). Trimming stripped 4 bases from V and 10 bases from J, with 23 bases between. Germline CDR1 and CDR2: SGHRS and YFSETQ. This CDR3 comprises 16 residues. The CDR3 DNA follows: TGCGCCAGCAGCAACGGGATTGGCAGGGGCAGGGGAAAACTGTTTTTT. This translates into CASSNGIGRGRGKLFF.

The genes are TRBV28 and TRBJ1-2; D might be TRBD1 (6 bases). V lost 3 bases and J 4 bases, leaving 15 bases between the germline ends. The CDR3 loop spans 15 amino acids. Germline CDR1 reads MDHEN; CDR2 reads SYDVKM. The CDR3 here is CASSFPGQISYGYTF. The CDR3 nucleotides are TGTGCCAGCAGTTTCCCCGGACAGATTTCCTATGGCTACACCTTC.

The rearrangement uses TRBV7-8 and TRBJ2-3; TRBD2 agrees at 15 bases. The CDR3 has 16 residues. Germline-derived CDR1 and CDR2 are SGHVS and FQNEAQ. The V and J ends lost 5 bases and 4 bases, in that order; junction bases with no gene match: 4. CDR3 DNA: TGTGCCAGCAGCCGATGGACTAGCGGGGGGGCAGATACGCAGTATTTT. As protein: CASSRWTSGGADTQYF.

This chain joins TRBV7-2 and TRBJ1-5; D is uncertain. The CDR3 length is 14 residues. The V and J ends lost 2 bases and 1 base respectively, with 6 bases between them. Germline-derived CDR1 and CDR2 are SGHTA and FQGNSA. Here the CDR3 DNA reads TGTGCCAGCAGCTTACCCGGGAGCAATCAGCCCCAGCATTTT. Its translation: CASSLPGSNQPQHF.

This chain uses TRBV6-1 with TRBJ2-4; D is undetermined. Deletions cut 4 bases from V and 1 base from J, with 17 bases between. CDR1 and CDR2 from the germline V gene are MNHNS and SASEGT. The CDR3 runs 17 residues. The CDR3 DNA reads TGTGCCAGCAGTGCGCAATTAGCCGACCCTGCCAAAAACATTCAGTACTTC. Its protein product is CASSAQLADPAKNIQYF.

This chain connects TRBV5-5 to TRBJ2-6; D possibly corresponds to TRBD1 (5 bases). Germline lookup yields CDR1 SGHKS and CDR2 YYEKEE (reference sequence). V lost 6 bases, J lost 2 bases, and 12 bases lay in between. CDR3 size: 15 residues. The CDR3: CASNFQGPGANVLTF. CDR3 DNA: TGTGCCAGCAATTTCCAGGGCCCTGGGGCCAACGTCCTGACTTTC.

V and J are TRBV27 and TRBJ2-2, with D hard to call. The CDR3 has 15 amino acids. V was pared by 9 bases and J by 6 bases, with 20 bases between. Germline CDR1 reads MNHEY; CDR2 reads SMNVEV (reference sequence). This chain's CDR3 is CASLQLGAGAGELFF. Written as DNA, the CDR3 is TGTGCCAGTTTACAGTTGGGCGCCGGTGCCGGGGAGCTGTTTTTT.

The chain links TRBV7-9 to TRBJ2-7; TRBD2 is a possible D gene (5 bases). Between the trimmed V and J ends, which lost 1 base and 0 bases, there was a span of 13 bases. This CDR3 is 16 amino acids long. Per germline, CDR1 SEHNR and CDR2 FQNEAQ (reference sequence). The CDR3 DNA reads as TGTGCCAGCAGCTTAGTGGGCGGGCCTAGCTCCTACGAGCAGTACTTC. This translates into CASSLVGGPSSYEQYF.

The chain is built from TRBV29-1 and TRBJ1-1; no reliable D call. The germline V gene encodes CDR1 SQVTM and CDR2 ANQGSEA. The V end lost 7 bases, the J end lost 6 bases, and 18 bases lay between the germline ends. The CDR3 has 13 residues. CDR3 sequence reads: CSAEAGMIAEAFF. CDR3 nucleotides: TGCAGCGCAGAGGCGGGGATGATCGCTGAAGCTTTCTTT. Filled out from reference TRBV29-1 and TRBJ1-1, the complete variable domain reads SAVISQKPSRDICQRGTSLTIQCQVDSQVTMMFWYRQQPGQSLTLIATANQGSEATYESGFVIDKFPISRPNLTFSTLTVSNMSPEDSSIYLCSAEAGMIAEAFFGQGTRLTVV.